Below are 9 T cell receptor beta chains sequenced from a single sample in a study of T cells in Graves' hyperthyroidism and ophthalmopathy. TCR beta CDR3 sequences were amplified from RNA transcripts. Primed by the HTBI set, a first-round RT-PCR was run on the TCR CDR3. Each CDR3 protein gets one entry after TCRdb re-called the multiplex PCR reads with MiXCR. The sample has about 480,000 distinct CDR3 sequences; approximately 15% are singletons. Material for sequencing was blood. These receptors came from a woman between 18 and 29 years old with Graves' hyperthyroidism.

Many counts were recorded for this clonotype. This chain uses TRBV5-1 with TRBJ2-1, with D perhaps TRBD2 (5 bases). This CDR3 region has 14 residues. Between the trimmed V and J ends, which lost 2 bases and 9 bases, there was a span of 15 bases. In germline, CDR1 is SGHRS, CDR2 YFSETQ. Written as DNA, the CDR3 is TGCGCCAGCAGCTTCTCGCACGGAGAGGGTGAGCAGTTCTTC. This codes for CASSFSHGEGEQFF.

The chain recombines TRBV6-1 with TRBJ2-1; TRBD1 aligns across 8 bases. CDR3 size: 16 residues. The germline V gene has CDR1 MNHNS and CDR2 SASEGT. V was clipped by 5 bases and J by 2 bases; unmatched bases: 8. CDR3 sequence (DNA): TGTGCCAGCAGTTCGACAGGGGATTCCACCTACAATGAGCAGTTCTTC. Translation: CASSSTGDSTYNEQFF.

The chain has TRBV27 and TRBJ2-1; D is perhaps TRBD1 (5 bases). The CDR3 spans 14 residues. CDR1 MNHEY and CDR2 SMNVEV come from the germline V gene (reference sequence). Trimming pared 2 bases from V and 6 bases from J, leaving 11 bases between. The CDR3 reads CASSLGAAVNEQFF. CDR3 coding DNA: TGTGCCAGCAGTTTAGGGGCAGCAGTCAATGAGCAGTTCTTC.

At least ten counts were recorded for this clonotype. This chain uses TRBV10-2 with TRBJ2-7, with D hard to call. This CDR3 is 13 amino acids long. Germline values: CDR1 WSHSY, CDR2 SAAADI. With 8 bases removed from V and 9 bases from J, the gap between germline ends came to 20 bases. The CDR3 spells CASGVGGPKVQYV. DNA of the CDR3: TGCGCCAGCGGAGTTGGTGGTCCGAAGGTGCAGTACGTC.

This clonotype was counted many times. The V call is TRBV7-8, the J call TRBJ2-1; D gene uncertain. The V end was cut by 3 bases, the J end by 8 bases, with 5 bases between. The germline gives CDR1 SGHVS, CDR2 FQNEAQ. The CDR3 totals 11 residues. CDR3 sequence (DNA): TGTGCCAGCAGCTTTTGGCATGAGCAGTTCTTC. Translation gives CASSFWHEQFF.

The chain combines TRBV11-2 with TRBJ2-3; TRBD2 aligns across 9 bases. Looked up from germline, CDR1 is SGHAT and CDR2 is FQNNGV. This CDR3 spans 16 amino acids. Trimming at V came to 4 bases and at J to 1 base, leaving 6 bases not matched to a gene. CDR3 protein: CASSYVTSGRTDTQYF. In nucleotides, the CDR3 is TGTGCCAGCAGCTATGTCACTAGCGGGCGCACAGATACGCAGTATTTT.

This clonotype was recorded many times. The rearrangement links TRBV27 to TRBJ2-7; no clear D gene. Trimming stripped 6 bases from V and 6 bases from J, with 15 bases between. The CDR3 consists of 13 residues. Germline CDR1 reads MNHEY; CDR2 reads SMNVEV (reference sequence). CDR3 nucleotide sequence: TGTGCCAGCAGCCCTACTTTCTCCCGCGAGCAGTACGTC. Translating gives CASSPTFSREQYV.

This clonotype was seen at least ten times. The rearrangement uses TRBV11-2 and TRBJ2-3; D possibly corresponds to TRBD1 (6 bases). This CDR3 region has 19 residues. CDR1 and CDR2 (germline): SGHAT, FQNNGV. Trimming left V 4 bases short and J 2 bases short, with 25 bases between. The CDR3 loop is CASSSRTRSGWGHTDTQYF. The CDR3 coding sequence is TGTGCCAGCAGCTCCCGGACACGATCGGGTTGGGGACACACAGATACGCAGTATTTT.

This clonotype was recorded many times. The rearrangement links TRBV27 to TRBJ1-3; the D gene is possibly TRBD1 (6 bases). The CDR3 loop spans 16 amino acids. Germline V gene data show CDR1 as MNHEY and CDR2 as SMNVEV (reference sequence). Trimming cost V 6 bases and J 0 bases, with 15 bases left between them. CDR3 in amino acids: CASRGSWGPSGNTIYF. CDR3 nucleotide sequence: TGTGCCAGCAGGGGCAGCTGGGGGCCCTCTGGAAACACCATATATTTT.